Listed below are T cell receptor beta chains from one sample, sequenced in a study of T cell responses to AZD1222 COVID-19 vaccine. Assay used: immunoSEQ multiplex PCR; TCRdb lists only in-frame clones, some missing. The table has about 160,000 clones, roughly nine tenths seen once. Source: peripheral blood, taken on day 0 of AZD1222 vaccination. The receptors were gathered from an adult in good health. The CDR3 runs from the conserved cysteine through the conserved F or W. D genes are given only for firm matches. Only some rows state a clone size, as once, few, many or a class for expanded clones.

DNA | CDR3 | D | J | V | size
TGTGCCAGCAGCTTAGGGGGTGAGAATCAGCCCCAGCATTTT | CASSLGGENQPQHF | . | TRBJ1-5 | TRBV7-9 | .
TGCAGCGTTGTCATCTATACCTCTGGGGCCAACGTCCTGACTTTC | CSVVIYTSGANVLTF | . | TRBJ2-6 | TRBV29-1 | .
TGCGCCAGCAGCCCCGACAGAGCTAACTATGGCTACACCTTC | CASSPDRANYGYTF | . | TRBJ1-2 | TRBV4-3 | .
TGCGCCAGCAGCTTCGATAGTTTAACCGAAACGGGACCGACCGGGGAGCTGTTTTTT | CASSFDSLTETGPTGELFF | . | TRBJ2-2 | TRBV5-1 | .
TGCGCCAGCAGACAGGGCCTGAGCTCCTACGAGCAGTACTTC | CASRQGLSSYEQYF | . | TRBJ2-7 | TRBV5-1 | .
TGTGCCAGTAAGCTCTCGGGCACAGATACGCAGTATTTT | CASKLSGTDTQYF | . | TRBJ2-3 | TRBV19 | .
TGCGCCAGCAGCTTGGCCGGGGACGGAAACACCATATATTTT | CASSLAGDGNTIYF | . | TRBJ1-3 | TRBV5-1 | .
TGTGCCAGCAGCTTAAGCCCGGCGGGACAGAACAATGAGCAGTTCTTC | CASSLSPAGQNNEQFF | . | TRBJ2-1 | TRBV7-3 | .
TGTGCCAGCAGTTCACAGGGGAGGATTGAAAAACTGTTTTTT | CASSSQGRIEKLFF | TRBD1 | TRBJ1-4 | TRBV28 | .
TGTGCCAGCAGCTTTGACGTTTATGACTTTACTTCCTCTGGGGCCAACGTCCTGACTTTC | CASSFDVYDFTSSGANVLTF | . | TRBJ2-6 | TRBV7-8 | once
TGCAGCGCTGACAGGGGCCTAGGGGACAATGAGCAGTTCTTC | CSADRGLGDNEQFF | TRBD1 | TRBJ2-1 | TRBV29-1 | once
TGTGCCAGCAGCCGGGACCGCCTCTATGGCTACACCTTC | CASSRDRLYGYTF | . | TRBJ1-2 | TRBV7-9 | .
TGTGCCACGGGGGTCCCAGCGGGGGTCTGGAATGAGCAGTTCTTC | CATGVPAGVWNEQFF | TRBD2 | TRBJ2-1 | TRBV7-9 | .
TGTGCCAGCAGCTTGCGGGCTGGGAACACTGAAGCTTTCTTT | CASSLRAGNTEAFF | . | TRBJ1-1 | TRBV5-4 | .
TGTGCCAGCAGTTACCGTTGGGGGATGGGCGCAGATACGCAGTATTTT | CASSYRWGMGADTQYF | . | TRBJ2-3 | TRBV6-5 | .
TGTGCCAGCAGCCCGGCTCCGGACCGAAATGAAAAACTGTTTTTT | CASSPAPDRNEKLFF | . | TRBJ1-4 | TRBV7-8 | .
TGTGCCAGCAGCTTAAATGCGGTCTATGGCTACACCTTC | CASSLNAVYGYTF | . | TRBJ1-2 | TRBV11-2 | .
TGTGCCAGCAGCCAAGATTGGAGGACAGGGGGCACAGATACGCAGTATTTT | CASSQDWRTGGTDTQYF | TRBD1 | TRBJ2-3 | TRBV3-1/TRBV3-2 | .
TGTGCCAGCTACGTTAAAGAAGAGGGAGGCTCTGGGGCCAACGTCCTGACTTTC | CASYVKEEGGSGANVLTF | . | TRBJ2-6 | TRBV27 | .
TGCGCCAGCAGCGTAGGGTGGGACACAGATACGCAGTATTTT | CASSVGWDTDTQYF | . | TRBJ2-3 | TRBV5-1 | .
TGTGCCAGCAGTTCGCGGGGGATCTCCTACAATGAGCAGTTCTTC | CASSSRGISYNEQFF | TRBD2 | TRBJ2-1 | TRBV6-5 | .
TGTGCCAGCTCCTACGGTCCGCTGGGGGGGGAGCAGTACTTC | CASSYGPLGGEQYF | TRBD2 | TRBJ2-7 | TRBV3-1/TRBV3-2 | .
TGTGCCAGCAGTCGCACACAGGGTACTGAAGCTTTCTTT | CASSRTQGTEAFF | . | TRBJ1-1 | TRBV6-1 | .
TGTGCCAGCACCCAAAGTTACTACGAGCAGTACTTC | CASTQSYYEQYF | . | TRBJ2-7 | TRBV6-5 | .
TGTGCCAGCAGCCGAAGAGGGGGCGGGGGGGCCATAGATACGCAGTATTTT | CASSRRGGGGAIDTQYF | TRBD2 | TRBJ2-3 | TRBV3-1/TRBV3-2 | .
TGTGCCAGCAGTTACTCGACTAGTGTCGCCTACAATGAGCAGTTCTTC | CASSYSTSVAYNEQFF | . | TRBJ2-1 | TRBV6-5 | .
TGTGCCAGCAGCCAAGAAGAGACCCAGTACTTC | CASSQEETQYF | . | TRBJ2-5 | TRBV3-1/TRBV3-2 | few
TGCGCCAGCAGCCATCTGCAGGGGACGGGCGGTGGGAACAATGAGCAGTTCTTC | CASSHLQGTGGGNNEQFF | . | TRBJ2-1 | TRBV4-3 | .
TGTGCCAGCAGTTGGTCCAGAAGCACAGATACGCAGTATTTT | CASSWSRSTDTQYF | . | TRBJ2-3 | TRBV25-1 | .
TGTGCCAGCAGCCACCAGCAGGGCGTGGACACTGAAGCTTTCTTT | CASSHQQGVDTEAFF | . | TRBJ1-1 | TRBV6-2/TRBV6-3 | .
TGTGCCTGGAGTGCGGACGCGGGTGAGCAGTTCTTC | CAWSADAGEQFF | . | TRBJ2-1 | TRBV30 | .
TGTGCCACCAGTGATAATAAAGTCAACATCGGGGGAGGGCCCCAGCATTTT | CATSDNKVNIGGGPQHF | . | TRBJ1-5 | TRBV24-1 | .
TGTGCCTGGAGGGAATCCCCTAGCGGCACATCTTGTTTC | CAWRESPSGTSCF | TRBD2 | TRBJ2-7 | TRBV30 | .
TGTGCCACAAAAGATAGGGGTACGGACAGGGGGGACCTTAACTATGGCTACACCTTC | CATKDRGTDRGDLNYGYTF | TRBD1 | TRBJ1-2 | TRBV19 | .
TGTGCCAGCAACGGAGAGACCCAGTACTTC | CASNGETQYF | . | TRBJ2-5 | TRBV2 | .
TGTGCCAGCAGTTACTCGTCAGACAGAACGCTCCCGAACACTGAAGCTTTCTTT | CASSYSSDRTLPNTEAFF | . | TRBJ1-1 | TRBV6-2/TRBV6-3 | .
TGTGCCATCAGTGACACCCACCCGGAGCAGTACTTC | CAISDTHPEQYF | . | TRBJ2-7 | TRBV10-3 | .
TGTGCTAGCAGCTCCGGGACAGGGTTGGAGACCCAGTACTTC | CASSSGTGLETQYF | TRBD1 | TRBJ2-5 | TRBV7-7 | .
TGCGCCAGCAGCTCTCGATCCGGTGGGGGAGAGACCCAGTACTTC | CASSSRSGGGETQYF | . | TRBJ2-5 | TRBV5-1 | .
TGTGCCAGCAGTTACTCGGGGGAGACCCAGTACTTC | CASSYSGETQYF | . | TRBJ2-5 | TRBV6-6 | .
TGTGCCAGAAGCCTCAGCCGGACAGGCACAGATACGCAGTATTTT | CARSLSRTGTDTQYF | . | TRBJ2-3 | TRBV5-3 | once
TGTGCCAGCAGCTTGGGGTGGCAGGGACCTGAAGCTTTCTTT | CASSLGWQGPEAFF | . | TRBJ1-1 | TRBV5-5 | once
TGTGCCAGCAGCCAAGTAAACAGGGGCAGGTCGTGGAACATTCAGTACTTC | CASSQVNRGRSWNIQYF | TRBD1 | TRBJ2-4 | TRBV4-2 | few
TGCGCCAGCAGCTTGGCTGGGGATCAGCCCCAGCATTTT | CASSLAGDQPQHF | . | TRBJ1-5 | TRBV5-1 | .
TGTGCCAGCAGCGTAGAGGGAATGAGAACACAGTTCTTC | CASSVEGMRTQFF | . | TRBJ2-1 | TRBV9 | once
TGTGCCAGCAGCTCCCATGGCAATCAGCCCCAGCATTTT | CASSSHGNQPQHF | . | TRBJ1-5 | TRBV9 | .
TGTGCCAGCACCTTGCAGGGCTCGAACACCGGGGAGCTGTTTTTT | CASTLQGSNTGELFF | . | TRBJ2-2 | TRBV27 | .
TGTGCCAGCAGCACCTCAGGGGTTCAGCAGTTCTTC | CASSTSGVQQFF | . | TRBJ2-1 | TRBV7-2 | .
TGTGCCAGTAGTACCCCTTATAGCAATCAGCCCCAGCATTTT | CASSTPYSNQPQHF | . | TRBJ1-5 | TRBV19 | .
TGTGCCTGGAGGAGCCCCCCAGGGGGGGAGTTCTTC | CAWRSPPGGEFF | . | TRBJ2-1 | TRBV30 | .
TGCGCCAGCAGCTTGGAATTAGCGGGGTCGACAGATACGCAGTATTTT | CASSLELAGSTDTQYF | TRBD2 | TRBJ2-3 | TRBV5-1 | .
TGCGCCAGCAGCCAATATGGCACGAACACTGAAGCTTTCTTT | CASSQYGTNTEAFF | . | TRBJ1-1 | TRBV4-1 | .
TGCAGTGCTAGGGACAGGGAGCAAATGTTCTTC | CSARDREQMFF | TRBD1 | TRBJ2-1 | TRBV20-1 | .